Listed below are T cell receptor beta chains from one sample, sequenced in a study of early T cells in non-severe SARS-CoV-2 infection. TCRdb re-analysed the 5' RACE reads in MiXCR, keeping a single row per CDR3 protein. The table includes just over 70,000 distinct CDR3 sequences, about an eighth detected once. The specimen was whole blood. These receptors originate from an adult who was a healthcare worker with PCR-confirmed SARS-CoV-2 infection or an uninfected control (not recorded which). The CDR3 runs from the conserved cysteine through the conserved F or W. A D gene is named only where the DNA matches it firmly. Size values are once, few and many counts, or a class for expanded clones, and some rows have none.

j_gene | v_gene | d_gene | abundance | CDR3nt | CDR3aa
TRBJ2-3 | TRBV10-2 | TRBD2 | few | TGCGCCAGCAGACCCGGACTAGCGGGGGGGCAGCCAGATACGCAGTATTTT | CASRPGLAGGQPDTQYF
TRBJ1-1 | TRBV12-3/TRBV12-4 | NA | many | TGTGCCAGCAGTTTATCTTCGGAGACTGAAGCTTTCTTT | CASSLSSETEAFF
TRBJ1-6 | TRBV30 | TRBD1 | NA | TGTGCCTGGATGCTTAAGGGGACAGGGGGCAATTCACCCCTCCACTTT | CAWMLKGTGGNSPLHF
TRBJ2-1 | TRBV19 | TRBD2 | NA | TGTGCCAGTAGTCTGACTAGCGGGAGGGCCTATGGCAATGAGCAGTTCTTC | CASSLTSGRAYGNEQFF
TRBJ1-1 | TRBV28 | TRBD1 | many | TGTGCCTCCGGGACAGCAATTGAAGCTTTCTTT | CASGTAIEAFF
TRBJ2-2 | TRBV7-2 | NA | NA | TGTGCCAGCAGCCTTTTTGGGCTAACCGGGGAGCTGTTTTTT | CASSLFGLTGELFF
TRBJ2-7 | TRBV12-5 | TRBD2 | many | TGTGCTAGTGCGGGAGGGCCGACCTACGAGCAGTACTTC | CASAGGPTYEQYF
TRBJ1-2 | TRBV20-1 | TRBD1 | few | TGCAGTGCCGAGGGGCGACAGGGGGTTTATGGCTACACCTTC | CSAEGRQGVYGYTF
TRBJ2-1 | TRBV29-1 | NA | many | TGCAGCGTTTGCCCCCGCTTCGCAGTCAGGAATGAGCAGTTCTTC | CSVCPRFAVRNEQFF
TRBJ2-7 | TRBV10-2 | NA | many | TGCGCCAGCAGTGAGTCGATAGACTACGAGCAGTACTTC | CASSESIDYEQYF
TRBJ1-1 | TRBV29-1 | NA | many | TGCAGCGTTATAACACCGAACACTGAAGCTTTCTTT | CSVITPNTEAFF
TRBJ2-1 | TRBV5-1 | NA | many | TGCGCCAGCAGCTTGGAGGGGAATGAGCAGTTCTTC | CASSLEGNEQFF
TRBJ2-5 | TRBV12-3/TRBV12-4 | NA | NA | TGTGCCAGCAGCTTTATGGGGAATTTGGAGACCCAGTACTTC | CASSFMGNLETQYF
TRBJ1-1 | TRBV10-2 | NA | many | TGCGCCAGCAGTTTTGGGCCACGGGACGCTTTCTTT | CASSFGPRDAFF
TRBJ1-2 | TRBV9 | NA | few | TGTGCCAGCAGCGTAGTCGGGTCTGATAACTATGGCTACACCTTC | CASSVVGSDNYGYTF
TRBJ2-6 | TRBV7-9 | TRBD2 | few | TGTGCCAGCAGGAGAGGGCGGGAGGCCGGGGCCAACGTCCTGACTTTC | CASRRGREAGANVLTF
TRBJ2-5 | TRBV27 | TRBD2 | many | TGTGCCAGCAGTCTCAGGACTAGCGGGGGTAGAGAGACCCAGTACTTC | CASSLRTSGGRETQYF
TRBJ2-3 | TRBV18 | TRBD2 | NA | TGTGCCAGCGGGAGGGACAGCACAGATACGCAGTATTTT | CASGRDSTDTQYF
TRBJ2-7 | TRBV10-3 | TRBD1 | NA | TGTGCCATCAGTGAAGACAGGGGAAGGGGCGAGCAGTACTTC | CAISEDRGRGEQYF
TRBJ2-4 | TRBV28 | NA | many | TGTGCCAGCAGTTTTTCTGGGGCCAAAAACATTCAGTACTTC | CASSFSGAKNIQYF
TRBJ1-2 | TRBV5-5 | NA | few | TGTGCCAGCAGCCAACAGGCAAACCGAGCTGCTGGCTACACCTTC | CASSQQANRAAGYTF
TRBJ1-2 | TRBV12-3/TRBV12-4 | NA | many | TGTGCCAGCAGTCATTCGAGAGCTAACTATGGCTACACCTTC | CASSHSRANYGYTF
TRBJ2-1 | TRBV18 | TRBD2 | many | TGTGCCAGCTCACCATCTAGCGGGAGAACTTGGGGTCGCAATGAGCAGTTCTTC | CASSPSSGRTWGRNEQFF
TRBJ1-2 | TRBV7-2 | NA | many | TGTGCCAGCAGCCCCCCGGGGTTGGATGGCTACACCTTC | CASSPPGLDGYTF
TRBJ2-1 | TRBV20-1 | NA | many | TGCAGTGCTACCCCAGCGGGCAGGGATTACAATGAGCAGTTCTTC | CSATPAGRDYNEQFF